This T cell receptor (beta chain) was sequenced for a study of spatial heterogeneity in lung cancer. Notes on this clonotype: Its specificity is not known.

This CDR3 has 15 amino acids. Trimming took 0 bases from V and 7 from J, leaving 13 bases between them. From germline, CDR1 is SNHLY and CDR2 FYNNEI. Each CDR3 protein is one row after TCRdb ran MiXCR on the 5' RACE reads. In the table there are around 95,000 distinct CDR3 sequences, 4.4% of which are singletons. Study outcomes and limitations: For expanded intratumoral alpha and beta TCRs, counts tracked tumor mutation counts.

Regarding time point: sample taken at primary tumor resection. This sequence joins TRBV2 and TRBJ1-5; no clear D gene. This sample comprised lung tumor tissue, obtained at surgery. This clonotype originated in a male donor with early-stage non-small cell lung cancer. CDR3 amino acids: CASSEASNRLQPQHF. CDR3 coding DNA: TGTGCCAGCAGTGAAGCGAGCAACAGACTACAGCCCCAGCATTTT.